Presented here are 10 T cell receptor beta chains from one specimen sequenced in a study of cytomegalovirus exposure and HLA in healthy donors (dated by TCRdb to 2017 to 2019). The method behind the library was the immunoSEQ multiplex PCR assay. Here the immuneACCESS table is served through TCRdb, limited to in-frame sequences with V and J called. Missing clones are a known gap in these copies; in checked studies unresolved V genes cover under half, and the rest lacks a known reason. The sample includes 200,000 or so clones, with roughly 84% observed a single time. About an eighth of the sample comes from the top ten. The sequenced sample consisted of PBMCs. The receptors were gathered from a woman aged 30 to 39 in good health and CMV-seropositive.

The rearrangement joins TRBV5-1 to TRBJ2-1; D gene uncertain. The ends were cut back, 0 bases at V and 7 bases at J, with 5 bases in the middle. This CDR3 is 12 amino acids long. Germline assignment: CDR1 SGHRS and CDR2 YFSETQ. The CDR3 nucleotides are TGCGCCAGCAGCTTGGTGCGGAATGAGCAGTTCTTC. It encodes CASSLVRNEQFF.

A few counts support this clone. The chain recombines TRBV19 with TRBJ1-5, with 8 nucleotides matching TRBD1. V gave up 6 bases and J gave up 5 bases; unmatched junction bases: 3. Germline values: CDR1 LNHDA, CDR2 SQIVND (reference sequence). The CDR3 length is 13 residues. The CDR3 reads CASRLDRDQPQHF. DNA of the CDR3: TGTGCCAGTAGATTGGACAGGGATCAGCCCCAGCATTTT.

This chain uses TRBV7-9 with TRBJ1-5; 10 positions agree with TRBD1. Germline CDR1 SEHNR, CDR2 FQNEAQ (reference sequence). After removal of 4 bases from V and 7 bases from J, the junction contained 4 bases not matched to a gene. This CDR3 comprises 14 residues. The CDR3 protein is CASSCRDRGQPQHF. In nucleotides, the CDR3 is TGTGCCAGCAGCTGCCGGGACAGGGGACAGCCCCAGCATTTT.

The chain couples TRBV25-1 to TRBJ2-6, with D tentatively TRBD2 (5 bases). In germline, CDR1 is MGHDK, CDR2 SYGVNS. The CDR3 sequence is 18 residues long. Trimming left V 5 bases short and J 1 base short, with 18 bases between. The CDR3 is CASSSRSLERSGANVLTF. In DNA, the CDR3 is TGTGCCAGCAGTTCCAGATCCCTTGAGCGGTCTGGGGCCAACGTCCTGACTTTC. The full variable domain, completed using reference TRBV25-1 and TRBJ2-6, is EADIYQTPRYLVIGTGKKITLECSQTMGHDKMYWYQQDPGMELHLIHYSYGVNSTEKGDLSSESTVSRIRTEHFPLTLESARPSHTSQYLCASSSRSLERSGANVLTFGAGSRLTVL.

The chain is built from TRBV30 and TRBJ1-3; D is ambiguous. Germline V gene data show CDR1 as GTSNPN and CDR2 as SVGIG (reference sequence). The CDR3 has 16 amino acids. Trimming took off 3 bases at V and 0 bases at J, with 15 bases between the two ends. The CDR3 loop reads CAWRSLRVNSGNTIYF. For the CDR3, the DNA is TGTGCCTGGAGGTCCCTCCGAGTCAACTCTGGAAACACCATATATTTT.

This chain links TRBV19 with TRBJ2-1; 7 nucleotides agree with TRBD2. CDR1 is LNHDA, CDR2 SQIVND, per germline (reference sequence). Trimming cost V 0 bases and J 0 bases; bases outside gene matches: 2. CDR3 length: 16 residues. The CDR3 DNA follows: TGTGCCAGTAGTATAGATTCGGGGGGCTCCTACAATGAGCAGTTCTTC. It yields the protein CASSIDSGGSYNEQFF.

The V gene is TRBV29-1, the J gene TRBJ1-1; D remains ambiguous. The CDR3 spans 12 residues. Trimming left V 4 bases short and J 7 bases short, with 13 bases between. CDR1 is SQVTM, CDR2 ANQGSEA, per germline. CDR3 sequence reads: CSVAGIGGEAFF. CDR3 in DNA: TGCAGCGTTGCGGGTATAGGAGGTGAAGCTTTCTTT.

This chain uses TRBV5-1 with TRBJ1-2; D may be TRBD1 (6 bases). With 4 bases removed from V and 4 bases from J, the gap between germline ends came to 17 bases. The CDR3 has 15 amino acids. Germline V gives CDR1 SGHRS, CDR2 YFSETQ. The CDR3 here is CASSPDRIEAYGYTF. The CDR3 DNA sequence: TGCGCCAGCAGCCCCGACAGGATAGAAGCCTATGGCTACACCTTC.

Here the CDR3 DNA reads TGCAGCGCCACAGCAGGGGTGAATGAGCAGTTCTTC. It encodes CSATAGVNEQFF. V gene TRBV29-1 combines with J gene TRBJ2-1, with D possibly TRBD1 on 6 matching bases. V lost 7 bases and J lost 7, with 14 bases in between. Germline CDR1 reads SQVTM; CDR2 reads ANQGSEA. The CDR3 spans 12 residues.

The rearrangement links TRBV5-1 to TRBJ1-2; D is undetermined. Trimming took 0 bases from V and 1 from J, leaving 10 bases between them. The CDR3 is 15 residues long. In germline, CDR1 is SGHRS, CDR2 YFSETQ. CDR3 coding DNA: TGCGCCAGCAGCTTGGAGGCAGGTGTTAACTATGGCTACACCTTC. Amino acid sequence: CASSLEAGVNYGYTF.